A selection of T cell receptor beta chains follows, all from one sample in a study of T-cell reconstitution after alpha-beta-depleted transplantation in children. A single record per CDR3 protein comes from TCRdb applying MiXCR to the PCR reads. Among about 240,000 distinct CDR3 sequences listed, roughly 24% were seen once. The input for sequencing was PBMCs, taken before TCRalphabeta/CD19-depleted stem cell transplant. These receptors all stem from a girl aged 2 to 9 with Fanconi anemia, due to receive a stem cell transplant. Both conserved end residues are part of each CDR3. The D gene is left open where the match is weak. Some rows have no size entry. The others give once, few or many, or a class for an expanded clone.

>TRBJ2-1|-|16|TRBV4-2|-
TGTGCCAGCAGCCCTGAGGAGCGGAGGACATACAATGAGCAGTTCTTC
CASSPEERRTYNEQFF
>TRBJ2-7|-|13|TRBV3-1|-
TGTGCCAGCAGGCAGGGTCAGTCTCGCGAGCAGTACTTC
CASRQGQSREQYF
>TRBJ2-7|-|14|TRBV7-7|-
TGTGCCAGCAGCTTTAGAGGTCCTTCGTACGAGCAGTACTTC
CASSFRGPSYEQYF
>TRBJ2-2|-|18|TRBV24-1|TRBD2
TGTGCCACCAGTGATTTCCCGTTGCGGGAGGGATACACCGGGGAGCTGTTTTTT
CATSDFPLREGYTGELFF
>TRBJ2-2|few|15|TRBV28|TRBD2
TGTGCCAGCCGCCTGGGGAGGGAAGGGACCGGGGAGCTGTTTTTT
CASRLGREGTGELFF
>TRBJ1-1|many|14|TRBV12-3/TRBV12-4|-
TGTGCCAGCAGTTTCGGCAACTCGAACACTGAAGCTTTCTTT
CASSFGNSNTEAFF
>TRBJ2-5|many|14|TRBV24-1|-
TGTGCCACCAGTGATCGACAAGGCGGAGAGACCCAGTACTTC
CATSDRQGGETQYF
>TRBJ2-7|many|14|TRBV5-1|-
TGCGCCAGCAGCTTGGGGACGGATACCTACGAGCAGTACTTC
CASSLGTDTYEQYF
>TRBJ1-5|many|14|TRBV6-5|-
TGTGCCAGCAGTTACTCGCCAGTCAGGGCGGCCCAGCATTTT
CASSYSPVRAAQHF
>TRBJ2-7|many|13|TRBV18|-
TGTGCCAGCTCGGAGGGTGATGCTTACGAGCAGTACTTC
CASSEGDAYEQYF
>TRBJ2-6|-|15|TRBV29-1|TRBD1
TGCAGCGTCGGGACAGGGCCAACTGGGGCCAACGTCCTGACTTTC
CSVGTGPTGANVLTF
>TRBJ1-5|-|15|TRBV20-1|-
TGCAGTGCTAGAGGCCAGGGAGGTCCTATAATGCCCCAGCATTTT
CSARGQGGPIMPQHF